This T cell receptor beta chain is drawn from a study of T-cell memory formation after mild COVID-19. Study-wide results and limits: Cross-reactive memory appears to have joined, as suggested by some responding clones showing up in pre-infection memory.

This clonotype was detected many times. Its antigen is unidentified. CDR3 length: 15 residues. V dropped 5 bases and J dropped 1 base, with 12 bases sitting between them. Germline-derived CDR1 and CDR2 are SEHNR and FQNEAQ (reference sequence). MiXCR, applied by TCRdb to the 5' RACE reads, yields one record per CDR3 protein. The repertoire holds roughly 130,000 distinct CDR3 sequences, with approximately 5.9% as singletons. The sequenced material came from PBMCs or a T cell subset sorted from them (not recorded which). This TCR derives from an adult woman who had mild COVID-19 (a few samples of this study predate the infection). Cell type and time point are not known. This rearrangement joins TRBV7-9 to TRBJ2-1; D remains unclear. The DNA of the CDR3 is TGTGCCAGCAGCCCTCCACCCGGGTCCTACAATGAGCAGTTCTTC. It codes for CASSPPPGSYNEQFF.